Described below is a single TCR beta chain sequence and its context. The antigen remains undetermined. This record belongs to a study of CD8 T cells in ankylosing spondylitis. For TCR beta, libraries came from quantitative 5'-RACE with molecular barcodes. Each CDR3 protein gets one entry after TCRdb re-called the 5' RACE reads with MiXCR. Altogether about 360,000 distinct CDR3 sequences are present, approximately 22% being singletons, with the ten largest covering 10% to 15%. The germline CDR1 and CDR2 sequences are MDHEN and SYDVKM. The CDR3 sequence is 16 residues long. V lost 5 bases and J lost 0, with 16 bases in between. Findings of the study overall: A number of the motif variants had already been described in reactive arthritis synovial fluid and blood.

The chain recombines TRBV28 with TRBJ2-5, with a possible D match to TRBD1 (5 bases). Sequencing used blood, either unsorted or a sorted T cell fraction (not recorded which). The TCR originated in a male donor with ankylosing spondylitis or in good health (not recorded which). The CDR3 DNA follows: TGTGCCAGCAGTCCCGCACAGGACGGATACCAAGAGACCCAGTACTTC. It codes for CASSPAQDGYQETQYF.